Listed here are 17 T cell receptor beta chains from one sample, sequenced in a study of identical twins (dated by TCRdb to the mid-2010s). Library generation was performed with 5' RACE. Sequenced on an Illumina HiSeq 2000. TCRdb applied fastp at Q25 and MiXCR to the public reads, then kept only in-frame beta chains. Every CDR3 protein is listed once, alongside the most common genes and DNA of its rows. The table for this sample lists 400,000 to 500,000 distinct CDR3 sequences; about 18% of them were counted only once. The ten largest make up 9% to 15% of the sample. The sample was naive T cells sorted from blood. The cell subset or site label, read with the paper, signifies: cells isolated with a human naive T-cell isolation kit. The receptors were sampled from a man in his forties or fifties in good health.

The chain is built from TRBV4-3 and TRBJ2-2, with unresolved D. Looked up from germline, CDR1 is LGHNA and CDR2 is YSLEER. The CDR3 has 14 residues. Trimming took 1 base from V and 4 from J, leaving 7 bases between them. The CDR3, as DNA: TGCGCCAGCAGCCAAGGCCTGGTCACCGGGGAGCTGTTTTTT. As protein: CASSQGLVTGELFF.

The CDR3 nucleotides read TGTGCCAGCAGTTCACAGGGGCCCGGCGGCTACACCTTC. It encodes CASSSQGPGGYTF. The rearrangement links TRBV28 to TRBJ1-2; 7 positions agree with TRBD1. The CDR3 has 13 residues. The germline V gene encodes CDR1 MDHEN and CDR2 SYDVKM. V was clipped by 4 bases and J by 8 bases; unmatched bases: 7.

This clonotype was observed many times. The chain uses TRBV18 and TRBJ2-7, with D possibly matching TRBD2 (6 bases). Germline CDR1 reads KGHSH; CDR2 reads LQKENI. With 5 bases removed from V and 1 base from J, the gap between germline ends came to 9 bases. The CDR3 is 13 amino acids. The CDR3 protein is CASSDRGSYEQYF. CDR3 coding DNA: TGTGCCAGCTCAGACCGGGGGTCCTACGAGCAGTACTTC.

CDR3 in amino acids: CASSQGGSGQGREQYF. In DNA form, the CDR3 reads TGCGCCAGCAGCCAAGGGGGGTCCGGACAGGGACGCGAGCAGTACTTC. The rearrangement links TRBV4-1 to TRBJ2-7; 8 nucleotides agree with TRBD1. Germline-derived CDR1 and CDR2 are MGHRA and YSYEKL. The CDR3 totals 16 residues. V lost 1 base, J lost 6 bases, and 11 bases stayed unmatched.

This clonotype occurred a few times. The V and J genes are TRBV6-2 or TRBV6-3 and TRBJ2-5; unclear D gene. This CDR3 spans 13 amino acids. V dropped 5 bases and J dropped 7 bases, with 14 bases sitting between them. Germline-derived CDR1 and CDR2 are MNHEY and SVGEGT. This CDR3 reads CASSGDGPSTQYF. CDR3 coding DNA: TGTGCCAGCAGTGGAGACGGACCCTCGACCCAGTACTTC.

This clonotype was picked up many times. The rearrangement links TRBV2 to TRBJ1-5; D is unclear. Germline values: CDR1 SNHLY, CDR2 FYNNEI. V dropped 3 bases and J dropped 0 bases, with 6 bases sitting between them. CDR3 length: 14 amino acids. DNA of the CDR3: TGTGCCAGCAGTGAGGAGTATAGCAATCAGCCCCAGCATTTT. This sequence encodes CASSEEYSNQPQHF.

This chain joins TRBV29-1 and TRBJ1-5; 8 bases are a match to TRBD1. Looked up from germline, CDR1 is SQVTM and CDR2 is ANQGSEA. V lost 6 bases, J lost 4 bases, and 11 bases stayed unmatched. The CDR3 runs 15 residues. The CDR3 region has the DNA TGCAGCGTGCGTGTGGCCGGGACAGGAAATCAGCCCCAGCATTTT. Translated, it gives CSVRVAGTGNQPQHF.

This clonotype has just a few counts. The rearrangement uses TRBV20-1 and TRBJ2-5; 10 nucleotides match TRBD1. Germline CDR1 reads DFQATT; CDR2 reads SNEGSKA (reference sequence). This CDR3 has 16 amino acids. V lost 0 bases, J lost 5 bases, and 9 bases stayed unmatched. CDR3 sequence reads: CSAREPGQGGGETQYF. Here the CDR3 DNA reads TGCAGTGCTAGAGAGCCCGGACAGGGGGGAGGGGAGACCCAGTACTTC.

This clonotype was found a few times. This sequence joins TRBV15 and TRBJ1-1; 7 bases match TRBD1. The length of the CDR3 is 15 residues. CDR1 is LNHNV and CDR2 is YYDKDF in the germline V gene (reference sequence). The J segment lost 11 bases and the V segment lost 3 bases, leaving 15 bases of the junction unmatched. The CDR3 loop is CATSSAGGREVSAFF. The CDR3 DNA sequence: TGTGCCACCAGCAGTGCAGGGGGAAGGGAGGTTTCGGCTTTCTTT.

The chain has TRBV28 and TRBJ1-5; 7 nucleotides line up with TRBD1. J lost 6 bases, V lost 4 bases, and 9 bases had no gene match. CDR1 and CDR2 (germline): MDHEN, SYDVKM. The length of the CDR3 is 15 residues. The CDR3 nucleotides read TGTGCCAGCAGTTGGGGCAGGGGGTATCCTCAGCCCCAGCATTTT. Its protein product is CASSWGRGYPQPQHF.

This clonotype has at least ten counts. The chain carries TRBV28 and TRBJ2-1; maybe TRBD2 (5 bases). V was pared by 6 bases and J by 2 bases, with 20 bases between. CDR1 MDHEN and CDR2 SYDVKM come from the germline V gene. The CDR3 totals 17 residues. The CDR3 is CASRGTPFLAPYNEQFF. DNA for the CDR3: TGTGCCAGCAGAGGTACCCCTTTTTTAGCGCCCTACAATGAGCAGTTCTTC.

Many counts were recorded for this clonotype. The chain couples TRBV24-1 to TRBJ2-4; possibly TRBD1 for D (6 bases). This CDR3 is built from 14 residues. Germline CDR1 reads KGHDR; CDR2 reads SFDVKD. The V gene lost 3 bases and the J gene lost 8 bases, with 13 bases spanning the gap. The CDR3, as DNA: TGTGCCACCAGTGATCCACCCCCAGGGGACATTCAGTACTTC. Protein product: CATSDPPPGDIQYF.

The chain couples TRBV12-3 or TRBV12-4 to TRBJ2-3; 8 bases line up with TRBD1. With 7 bases clipped from V and 6 bases from J, the junction kept 9 bases outside the gene matches. CDR3 size: 14 residues. The CDR3 here is CASTETGEWDTQYF. The DNA of the CDR3 is TGTGCCAGCACCGAGACAGGGGAGTGGGATACGCAGTATTTT.

There are many counts of this clonotype. The rearrangement links TRBV5-1 to TRBJ2-3, with D maybe TRBD2 (7 bases). CDR3 length equals 15 residues. Deletions cut 7 bases from V and 2 bases from J, with 17 bases between. Germline V CDR1 and CDR2: SGHRS, YFSETQ. CDR3 in amino acids: CASRKGGGLTDTQYF. The DNA for the CDR3 is TGCGCCAGCCGCAAGGGGGGGGGCCTCACAGATACGCAGTATTTT.

This clonotype was counted a single time. A much bigger clone sits one base away, suggesting this may be a read error. This chain connects TRBV6-5 to TRBJ2-7, with D possibly matching TRBD2 (5 bases). Deletions cut 2 bases from V and 2 bases from J, with 10 bases between. The CDR3 spans 14 residues. Germline CDR1 reads MNHEY; CDR2 reads SVGAGI. This CDR3 reads CASSYERGAYEQYF. The CDR3 nucleotides read TGTGCCAGCAGTTACGAACGGGGAGCCTACGAGCAGTACTTC.

The V gene is TRBV6-2 or TRBV6-3, the J gene TRBJ1-5, with D possibly being TRBD1 (5 bases). Trimming took 3 bases from V and 2 from J, leaving 17 bases between them. The V gene's germline CDR1 is MNHEY and CDR2 SVGEGT. CDR3 length: 17 amino acids. The CDR3 region has the DNA TGTGCCAGCAGTTATCCCCTTGGGGAAGGGGGCAATCAGCCCCAGCATTTT. Protein: CASSYPLGEGGNQPQHF.

This clonotype has just a few counts. The chain is built from TRBV29-1 and TRBJ2-3; 11 bases match TRBD1. CDR1 is SQVTM, CDR2 ANQGSEA, per germline. The CDR3 has 15 amino acids. V shed 4 bases, J shed 5 bases, and the junction held 8 bases outside the gene matches. CDR3 DNA sequence: TGCAGCGTTGGGACAGGGGGCGATTGGGGAGATACGCAGTATTTT. This sequence encodes CSVGTGGDWGDTQYF.